Following are 17 T cell receptor beta chains from one sample sequenced in a study of T cell responses to AZD1222 COVID-19 vaccine. Sequenced by immunoSEQ multiplex PCR; TCRdb stores in-frame clones only, minus some. The sample consists of 130,000 to 150,000 clones, around 91% of them appearing once. Here the sequenced sample was peripheral blood, taken on day 0 of AZD1222 vaccination. These receptors all stem from an adult in good health.

The CDR3 loop reads CASSYATGELFF. For the CDR3, the DNA is TGTGCCAGCAGTTACGCTACCGGGGAGCTGTTTTTT. The gene calls are TRBV6-5 and TRBJ2-2; no reliable D call. CDR1 MNHEY and CDR2 SVGAGI come from the germline V gene. V lost 2 bases and J 5 bases, leaving 3 bases between the germline ends. CDR3 size: 12 residues.

This chain uses TRBV7-2 with TRBJ2-7; D assignment may be TRBD1 or TRBD2 (5 bases each). CDR1 is SGHTA and CDR2 is FQGNSA in the germline V gene. V was shortened by 5 bases and J by 0 bases, with 11 bases between the two germline ends. This CDR3 contains 14 residues. The CDR3 protein is CASSQEGSSYEQYF. In DNA, the CDR3 is TGTGCCAGCAGCCAAGAGGGGAGCTCCTACGAGCAGTACTTC. Based on the CDR3 plus reference TRBV7-2 and TRBJ2-7, the full variable domain is GAGVSQSPSNKVTEKGKDVELRCDPISGHTALYWYRQSLGQGLEFLIYFQGNSAPDKSGLPSDRFSAERTGGSVSTLTIQRTQQEDSAVYLCASSQEGSSYEQYFGPGTRLTVT.

The chain uses TRBV7-6 and TRBJ1-1, with D perhaps TRBD1 (6 bases). The CDR3 extends over 16 amino acids. The V gene's germline CDR1 is SGHVS and CDR2 FNYEAQ. The V gene lost 2 bases and the J gene lost 5 bases, with 18 bases spanning the gap. The CDR3 DNA reads TGTGCCAGCAGCTTATTGGGGGGGCGTCCGGCTACTGAAGCTTTCTTT. As protein: CASSLLGGRPATEAFF.

CDR3 coding DNA: TGTGCCAGCAGCGTAGAAGTGGGAGCGGACCACTACGAGCAGTACTTC. This codes for CASSVEVGADHYEQYF. The rearrangement joins TRBV9 to TRBJ2-7; weak D call: TRBD2 (5 bases). V dropped 0 bases and J dropped 3 bases, with 16 bases sitting between them. Looked up from germline, CDR1 is SGDLS and CDR2 is YYNGEE. CDR3 length equals 16 residues. Drawing the rest from reference TRBV9 and TRBJ2-7, the complete variable domain is DSGVTQTPKHLITATGQRVTLRCSPRSGDLSVYWYQQSLDQGLQFLIQYYNGEERAKGNILERFSAQQFPDLHSELNLSSLELGDSALYFCASSVEVGADHYEQYFGPGTRLTVT.

The V gene is TRBV3-1 (or the pseudogene TRBV3-2), the J gene TRBJ2-7; D uncertain. Trimming left V 1 base short and J 3 bases short, with 7 bases between. Germline V CDR1 and CDR2: LGHDT, YNNKEL (reference sequence). The CDR3 covers 13 residues. Here the CDR3 DNA reads TGTGCCAGCAGCCAAGCCCCGGGCTACGAGCAGTACTTC. Translated, it gives CASSQAPGYEQYF.

In its sample, this clone was seen once. V is TRBV2 and J is TRBJ2-5; D ambiguous. Between the trimmed V and J ends, which lost 5 bases and 3 bases, there was a span of 10 bases. CDR3 length: 13 residues. Per germline, CDR1 SNHLY and CDR2 FYNNEI. This CDR3 reads CASSTGLKETQYF. The CDR3 DNA reads TGTGCCAGCAGTACCGGTTTGAAAGAGACCCAGTACTTC.

The V and J genes are TRBV9 and TRBJ1-1, with 11 bases aligning to TRBD1. The CDR3 spans 13 residues. Trimming at V came to 3 bases and at J to 10 bases, leaving 5 bases not matched to a gene. Germline lookup yields CDR1 SGDLS and CDR2 YYNGEE. This chain's CDR3 is CASSAGQGAGAFF. CDR3 nucleotide sequence: TGTGCCAGCAGCGCCGGACAGGGGGCGGGAGCTTTCTTT.

This sequence joins TRBV15 and TRBJ1-2; D gene uncertain. The CDR3 loop spans 14 amino acids. The ends were cut back, 0 bases at V and 6 bases at J, with 11 bases in the middle. Germline CDR1 reads LNHNV; CDR2 reads YYDKDF (reference sequence). CDR3 region: CATSRDLGGNGYTF. The DNA of the CDR3 is TGTGCCACCAGCAGAGATCTAGGAGGGAATGGCTACACCTTC.

The chain couples TRBV4-1 to TRBJ2-1; TRBD2 matches 8 bases. This CDR3 region has 18 residues. Looked up from germline, CDR1 is MGHRA and CDR2 is YSYEKL. V lost 3 bases, J lost 4 bases, and 14 bases stayed unmatched. The CDR3 region is CASSQTSGSGRPYNEQFF. CDR3 DNA: TGCGCCAGCAGCCAGACGTCTGGGAGCGGGAGACCTTACAATGAGCAGTTCTTC.

The chain links TRBV18 to TRBJ1-3, with D unclear. CDR3 size: 15 residues. Trimming left V 3 bases short and J 0 bases short, with 9 bases between. CDR1 is KGHSH, CDR2 LQKENI, per germline. CDR3 amino acids: CASSPDVSSGNTIYF. DNA of the CDR3: TGTGCCAGCTCACCGGACGTCAGCTCTGGAAACACCATATATTTT.

The genes are TRBV13 and TRBJ1-1; D ambiguous. CDR3 length: 15 residues. V was clipped by 4 bases and J by 5 bases, with 17 bases between them. Germline CDR1 PRHDT, CDR2 FYEKMQ (reference sequence). CDR3 loop: CASSSATNGVTEAFF. CDR3 bases: TGTGCCAGCAGCTCGGCGACGAACGGGGTTACTGAAGCTTTCTTT. The full variable domain, its missing parts supplied by reference TRBV13 and TRBJ1-1, is AAGVIQSPRHLIKEKRETATLKCYPIPRHDTVYWYQQGPGQDPQFLISFYEKMQSDKGSIPDRFSAQQFSDYHSELNMSSLELGDSALYFCASSSATNGVTEAFFGQGTRLTVV.

This chain uses TRBV10-3 with TRBJ2-7, with 12 bases identical to TRBD2. J was trimmed by 5 bases and V by 4 bases; bases with no gene match: 9. The CDR3 is made up of 16 amino acids. Looked up from germline, CDR1 is ENHRY and CDR2 is SYGVKD. CDR3 nucleotide sequence: TGTGCCATCAGTGCCAGCCGACTAGCGGGAGACAACGAGCAGTACTTC. Translating gives CAISASRLAGDNEQYF.

The V and J genes are TRBV7-9 and TRBJ2-3, with 9 bases that match TRBD2. The germline CDR1 and CDR2 sequences are SEHNR and FQNEAQ (reference sequence). CDR3 length: 15 residues. V gave up 4 bases and J gave up 5 bases; unmatched junction bases: 7. This CDR3 reads CASSSPLAGQDTQYF. The CDR3 DNA reads TGTGCCAGCAGCTCCCCCCTAGCGGGACAAGATACGCAGTATTTT.

V and J are TRBV28 and TRBJ1-2; 10 bases are shared with TRBD1. The CDR3 has 14 residues. Per the germline V gene, CDR1 is MDHEN and CDR2 is SYDVKM. J lost 8 bases, V lost 6 bases, and 9 bases had no gene match. CDR3 protein: CASRLDRGVRGYTF. In nucleotides, the CDR3 is TGTGCCAGCAGACTGGACAGGGGGGTAAGAGGCTACACCTTC.

This chain uses TRBV5-5 with TRBJ2-1; D gene unclear. Germline lookup yields CDR1 SGHKS and CDR2 YYEKEE (reference sequence). Trimming took 6 bases from V and 5 from J, leaving 15 bases between them. The CDR3 extends over 14 amino acids. The DNA of the CDR3 is TGTGCCAGCACCCCCTTTTTGGGTGACAATGAGCAGTTCTTC. Its translation: CASTPFLGDNEQFF.

This chain uses TRBV15 with TRBJ2-3, with 8 positions matching TRBD2. The junction had 15 bases not matched to a gene; V was cut back by 1 base and J by 3 bases. Germline V gene sequence: CDR1 LNHNV, CDR2 YYDKDF (reference sequence). The CDR3 totals 19 residues. CDR3 nucleotides: TGTGCCACCAGCAGAGGCGGGGGGCGGGAGTGGTTGGAAACAGATACGCAGTATTTT. Translation gives CATSRGGGREWLETDTQYF.

The chain links TRBV21-1 to TRBJ2-6; TRBD1, the D gene given by the table, was not confirmed from the DNA. TRBV21-1 is recorded as a pseudogene. This CDR3 spans 19 amino acids. The CDR3 region has the DNA TGTGCCAGTTTCTCGGGGGGACAGGGGATGAGGTCTGGGGCCAACGTCCTGACTTTC. This sequence encodes CASFSGGQGMRSGANVLTF.